This TCR beta chain originates from a study of control samples from healthy donors and cancer patients. Germline lookup yields CDR1 SNHLY and CDR2 FYNNEI. The V and J ends lost 7 bases and 3 bases respectively, with 15 bases between them. The CDR3 covers 14 residues. Sequencing was performed with immunoSEQ multiplex PCR; in TCRdb, only in-frame clones are kept and a portion is missing. Altogether 120,000 to 150,000 clones are present, roughly 92% being singletons, with the ten largest covering about 10%. What was sequenced was blood. This clonotype was obtained from a man aged 25 to 40 in good health. J is TRBJ1-1 and V is TRBV2; D is unclear. CDR3 coding DNA: TGTGCCAGCATCTTTGGGCAGAGGGACACTGAAGCTTTCTTT. Its translation is CASIFGQRDTEAFF.